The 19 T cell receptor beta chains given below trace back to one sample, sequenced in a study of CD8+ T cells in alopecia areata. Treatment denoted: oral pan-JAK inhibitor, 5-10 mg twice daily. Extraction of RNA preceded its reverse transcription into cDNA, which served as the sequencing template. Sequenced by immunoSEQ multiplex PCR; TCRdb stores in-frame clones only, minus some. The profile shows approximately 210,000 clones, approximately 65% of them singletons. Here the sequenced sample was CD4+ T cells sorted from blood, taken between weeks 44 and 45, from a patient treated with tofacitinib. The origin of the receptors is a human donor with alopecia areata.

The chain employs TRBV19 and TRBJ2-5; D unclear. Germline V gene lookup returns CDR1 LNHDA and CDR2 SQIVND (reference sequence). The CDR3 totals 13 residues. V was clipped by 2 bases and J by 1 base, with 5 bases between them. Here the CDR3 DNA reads TGTGCCAGTAGTATAACAGTCCAAGAGACCCAGTACTTC. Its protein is CASSITVQETQYF.

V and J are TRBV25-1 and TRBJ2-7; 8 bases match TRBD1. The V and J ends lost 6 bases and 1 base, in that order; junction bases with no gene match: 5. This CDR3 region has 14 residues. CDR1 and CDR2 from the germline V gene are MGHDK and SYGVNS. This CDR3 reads CASRVTGDSYEQYF. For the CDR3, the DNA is TGTGCCAGCAGGGTGACAGGGGATTCCTACGAGCAGTACTTC.

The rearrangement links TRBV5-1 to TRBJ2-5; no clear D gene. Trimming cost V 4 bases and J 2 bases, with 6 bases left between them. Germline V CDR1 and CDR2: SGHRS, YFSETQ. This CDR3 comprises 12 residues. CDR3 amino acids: CASSVSQETQYF. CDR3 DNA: TGCGCCAGCAGCGTCTCACAAGAGACCCAGTACTTC.

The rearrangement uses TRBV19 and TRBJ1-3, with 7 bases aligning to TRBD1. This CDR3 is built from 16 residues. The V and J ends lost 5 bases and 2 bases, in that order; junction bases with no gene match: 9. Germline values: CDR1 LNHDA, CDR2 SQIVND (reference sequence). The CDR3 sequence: CASSASGQGAGNTIYF. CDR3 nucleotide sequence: TGTGCCAGTAGTGCGTCCGGGCAGGGGGCTGGAAACACCATATATTTT.

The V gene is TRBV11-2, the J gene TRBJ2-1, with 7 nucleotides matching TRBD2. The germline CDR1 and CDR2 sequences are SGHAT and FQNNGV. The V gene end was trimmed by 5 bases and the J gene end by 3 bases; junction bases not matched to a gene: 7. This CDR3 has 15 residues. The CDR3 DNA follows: TGTGCCAGCAGCGATCGACTAGCCGGCTACAATGAGCAGTTCTTC. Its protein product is CASSDRLAGYNEQFF.

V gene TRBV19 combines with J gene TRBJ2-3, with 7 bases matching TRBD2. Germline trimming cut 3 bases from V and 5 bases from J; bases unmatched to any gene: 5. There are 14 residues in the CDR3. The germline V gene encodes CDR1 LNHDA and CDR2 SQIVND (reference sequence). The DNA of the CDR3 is TGTGCCAGTAGTATGGGGCGGGGGAGAGATACGCAGTATTTT. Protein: CASSMGRGRDTQYF. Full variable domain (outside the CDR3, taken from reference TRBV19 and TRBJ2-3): DGGITQSPKYLFRKEGQNVTLSCEQNLNHDAMYWYRQDPGQGLRLIYYSQIVNDFQKGDIAEGYSVSREKKESFPLTVTSAQKNPTAFYLCASSMGRGRDTQYFGPGTRLTVL.

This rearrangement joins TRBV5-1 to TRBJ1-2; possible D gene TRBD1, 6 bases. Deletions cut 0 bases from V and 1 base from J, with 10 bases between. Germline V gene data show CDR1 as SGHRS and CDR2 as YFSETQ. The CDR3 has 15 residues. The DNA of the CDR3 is TGCGCCAGCAGCTTGGATTCGGACAGTAACTATGGCTACACCTTC. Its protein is CASSLDSDSNYGYTF.

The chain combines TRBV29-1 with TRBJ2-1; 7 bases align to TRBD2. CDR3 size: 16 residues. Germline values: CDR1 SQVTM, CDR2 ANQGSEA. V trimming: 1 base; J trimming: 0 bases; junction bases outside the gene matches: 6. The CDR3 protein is CSVEAGGLSSYNEQFF. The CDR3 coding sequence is TGCAGCGTTGAAGCGGGGGGACTCAGCTCCTACAATGAGCAGTTCTTC.

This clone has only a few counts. The CDR3 here is CASSQDRGGQYEQYF. CDR3 DNA: TGTGCCAGCAGCCAAGACCGGGGGGGCCAATACGAGCAGTACTTC. This sequence joins TRBV4-2 and TRBJ2-7; TRBD2 matches 8 bases. This CDR3 spans 15 amino acids. Looked up from germline, CDR1 is LGHNA and CDR2 is YNFKEQ. J gave up 4 bases and V 0 bases, and 5 bases lay outside the gene matches.

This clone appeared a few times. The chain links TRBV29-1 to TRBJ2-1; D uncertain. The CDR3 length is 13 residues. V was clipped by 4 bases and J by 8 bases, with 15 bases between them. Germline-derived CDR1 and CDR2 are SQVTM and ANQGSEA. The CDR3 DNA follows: TGCAGCGTTGTAGACTTACGATCGGATGAGCAGTTCTTC. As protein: CSVVDLRSDEQFF.

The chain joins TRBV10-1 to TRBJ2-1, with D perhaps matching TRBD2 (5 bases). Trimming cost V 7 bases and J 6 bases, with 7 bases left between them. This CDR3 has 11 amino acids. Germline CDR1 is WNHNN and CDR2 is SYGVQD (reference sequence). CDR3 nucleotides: TGCGCCAGCACGGCGGGCAATGAGCAGTTCTTC. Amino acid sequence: CASTAGNEQFF.

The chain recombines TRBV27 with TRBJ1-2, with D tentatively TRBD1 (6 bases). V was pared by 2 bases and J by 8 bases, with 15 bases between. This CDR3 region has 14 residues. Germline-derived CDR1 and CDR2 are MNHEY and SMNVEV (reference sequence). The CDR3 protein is CASSLNRESGGYTF. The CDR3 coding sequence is TGTGCCAGCAGTTTAAACAGGGAGAGCGGCGGCTACACCTTC.

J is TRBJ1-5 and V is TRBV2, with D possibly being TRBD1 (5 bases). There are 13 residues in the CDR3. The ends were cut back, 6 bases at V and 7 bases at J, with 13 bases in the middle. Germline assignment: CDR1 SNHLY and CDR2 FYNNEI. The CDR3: CASSDSPEQPQHF. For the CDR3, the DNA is TGTGCCAGCAGCGACAGTCCCGAGCAGCCCCAGCATTTT.

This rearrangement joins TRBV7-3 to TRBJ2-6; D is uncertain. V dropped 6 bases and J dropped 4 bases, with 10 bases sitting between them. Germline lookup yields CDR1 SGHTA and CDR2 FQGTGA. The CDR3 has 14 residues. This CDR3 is CASRSNAGANVLTF. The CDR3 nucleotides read TGTGCCAGCAGGTCGAATGCGGGGGCCAACGTCCTGACTTTC.

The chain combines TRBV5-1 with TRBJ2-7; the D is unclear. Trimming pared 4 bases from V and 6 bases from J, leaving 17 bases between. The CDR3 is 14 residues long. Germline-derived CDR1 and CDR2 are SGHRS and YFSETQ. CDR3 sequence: CASSPARQLAEQYF. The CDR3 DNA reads TGCGCCAGCAGCCCCGCGAGACAACTGGCCGAGCAGTACTTC. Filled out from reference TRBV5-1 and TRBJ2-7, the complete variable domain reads KAGVTQTPRYLIKTRGQQVTLSCSPISGHRSVSWYQQTPGQGLQFLFEYFSETQRNKGNFPGRFSGRQFSNSRSEMNVSTLELGDSALYLCASSPARQLAEQYFGPGTRLTVT.

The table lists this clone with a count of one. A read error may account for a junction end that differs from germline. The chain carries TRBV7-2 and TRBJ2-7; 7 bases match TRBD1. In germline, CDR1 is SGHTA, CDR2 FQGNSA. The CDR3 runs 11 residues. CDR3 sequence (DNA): TGTGCCAGCAGCTTAGTCGGGACAGCCCTCTTC. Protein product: CASSLVGTALF.

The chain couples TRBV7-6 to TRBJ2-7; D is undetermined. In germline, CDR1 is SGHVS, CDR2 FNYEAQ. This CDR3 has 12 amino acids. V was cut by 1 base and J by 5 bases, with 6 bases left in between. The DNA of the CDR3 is TGTGCCAGCAGCTTAGAGGGCGACGAGCAGTACTTC. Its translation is CASSLEGDEQYF.

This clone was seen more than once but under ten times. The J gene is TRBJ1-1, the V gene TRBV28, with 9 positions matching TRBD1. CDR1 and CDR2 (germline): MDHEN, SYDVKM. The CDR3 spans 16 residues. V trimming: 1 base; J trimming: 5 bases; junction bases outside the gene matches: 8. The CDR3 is CASSLSMGQGWTEAFF. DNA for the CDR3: TGTGCCAGCAGTTTATCCATGGGACAGGGATGGACTGAAGCTTTCTTT. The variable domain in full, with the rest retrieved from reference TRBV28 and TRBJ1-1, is DVKVTQSSRYLVKRTGEKVFLECVQDMDHENMFWYRQDPGLGLRLIYFSYDVKMKEKGDIPEGYSVSREKKERFSLILESASTNQTSMYLCASSLSMGQGWTEAFFGQGTRLTVV.

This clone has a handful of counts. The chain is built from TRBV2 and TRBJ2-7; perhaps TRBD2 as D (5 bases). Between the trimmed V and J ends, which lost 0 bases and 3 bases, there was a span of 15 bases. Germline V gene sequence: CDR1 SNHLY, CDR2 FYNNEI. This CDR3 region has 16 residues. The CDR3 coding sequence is TGTGCCAGCAGTGAAGCGCTGATGAACAGCGGCTACGAGCAGTACTTC. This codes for CASSEALMNSGYEQYF.